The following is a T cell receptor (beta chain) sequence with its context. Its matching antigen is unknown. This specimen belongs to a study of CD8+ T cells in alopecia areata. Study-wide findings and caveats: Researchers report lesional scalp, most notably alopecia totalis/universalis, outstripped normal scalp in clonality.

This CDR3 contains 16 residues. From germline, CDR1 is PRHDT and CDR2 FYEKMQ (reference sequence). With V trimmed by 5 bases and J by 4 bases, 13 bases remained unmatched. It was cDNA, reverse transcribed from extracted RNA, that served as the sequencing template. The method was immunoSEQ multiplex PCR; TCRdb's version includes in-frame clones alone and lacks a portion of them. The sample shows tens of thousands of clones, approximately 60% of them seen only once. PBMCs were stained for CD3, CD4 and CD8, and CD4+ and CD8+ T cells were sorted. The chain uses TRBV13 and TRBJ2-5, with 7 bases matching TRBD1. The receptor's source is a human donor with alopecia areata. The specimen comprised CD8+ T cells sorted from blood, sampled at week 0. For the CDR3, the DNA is TGTGCCAGCAGCGGAGCCAAGACAGGGTTCGGAGAGACCCAGTACTTC. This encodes CASSGAKTGFGETQYF. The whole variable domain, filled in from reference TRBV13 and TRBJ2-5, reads AAGVIQSPRHLIKEKRETATLKCYPIPRHDTVYWYQQGPGQDPQFLISFYEKMQSDKGSIPDRFSAQQFSDYHSELNMSSLELGDSALYFCASSGAKTGFGETQYFGPGTRLLVL.